A selection of T cell receptor beta chains follows, all from one sample in a study of T cell responses to AZD1222 COVID-19 vaccine. The method was immunoSEQ multiplex PCR; TCRdb's version includes in-frame clones alone and lacks a portion of them. The profile shows roughly 120,000 clones, 75% to 90% of them singletons. The material was peripheral blood, obtained 28 days after the second AZD1222 dose. The receptors derive from an adult who received the AZD1222 COVID-19 vaccine. The CDR3 runs from the conserved cysteine through the conserved F or W. Each record gives: clone size, CDR3 length, J gene, V gene, D gene, CDR3 DNA, CDR3 protein. A D gene is named only where the DNA matches it firmly. Not every row has a clone size; where given, it reads once, few, many or a size class.

-,16,TRBJ1-3,TRBV6-6,-,TGTGCCAGCAGTTCCGTCAGTGCGGGCGCCGGAAACACCATATATTTT,CASSSVSAGAGNTIYF
once,14,TRBJ1-3,TRBV11-2,-,TGTGCCAGCAGCGCCGGGGGGCAGCGGGGCACCATATATTTT,CASSAGGQRGTIYF
-,13,TRBJ1-2,TRBV5-1,-,TGCGCCAGCAGCTTGAGTCCCGACTATGGCTACACCTTC,CASSLSPDYGYTF
-,15,TRBJ1-2,TRBV4-2,-,TGTGCCAGCAGCCAAGAGAGGGGGGAGTACTATGGCTACACCTTC,CASSQERGEYYGYTF
-,14,TRBJ2-5,TRBV7-2,-,TGTGCCAGCAGCTTAGGCGGCTTCAAAGAGACCCAGTACTTC,CASSLGGFKETQYF
few,14,TRBJ1-1,TRBV5-1,-,TGCGCCACCTCGCGGGACGGATTAAACACTGAAGCTTTCTTT,CATSRDGLNTEAFF
-,15,TRBJ1-2,TRBV3-1/TRBV3-2,-,TGTGCCAGCAGCCAAGACACGGGACGTGGCTATGGCTACACCTTC,CASSQDTGRGYGYTF
-,15,TRBJ2-1,TRBV11-3,-,TGTGCCAGCAGCTTAGGGGTCAGGGAAGCGAATGAGCAGTTCTTC,CASSLGVREANEQFF
-,17,TRBJ2-5,TRBV19,-,TGTGCCAGTAGTATATCTTTCGGGGCCCCCAGTACGGAGACCCAGTACTTC,CASSISFGAPSTETQYF
-,16,TRBJ2-3,TRBV4-2,TRBD2,TGTGCCAGCAGCCAAAACCTAGCGGGGGGCACAGATACGCAGTATTTT,CASSQNLAGGTDTQYF
-,19,TRBJ1-6,TRBV10-3,-,TGTGCCATCAGTGGAGAGGCCCAGGGAAGTCGGTCCTATAATTCACCCCTCCACTTT,CAISGEAQGSRSYNSPLHF
-,13,TRBJ1-1,TRBV18,-,TGTGCCAGCTCACCACAGAAAAACACTGAAGCTTTCTTT,CASSPQKNTEAFF
-,14,TRBJ1-5,TRBV6-6,-,TGTGCCAGCAGCCTGGGGGGTGGAGGACAGCCCCAGCATTTT,CASSLGGGGQPQHF
-,19,TRBJ1-3,TRBV30,-,TGTGCCTGGAGTGTACTCTGGCGAGGCAGGGCGCCCTCTGGAAACACCATATATTTT,CAWSVLWRGRAPSGNTIYF
-,15,TRBJ2-7,TRBV7-2,-,TGTGCCAGCAGCCTACGATGGGGTAGCTCCTACGAGCAGTACTTC,CASSLRWGSSYEQYF
-,15,TRBJ1-1,TRBV10-2,TRBD1,TGCGCCAGCAGTGAGACCCAGGGGGCGGACACTGAAGCTTTCTTT,CASSETQGADTEAFF
-,11,TRBJ2-5,TRBV12-3/TRBV12-4,-,TGTGCCAGCAGTTACAAAGAGACCCAGTACTTC,CASSYKETQYF
-,13,TRBJ2-3,TRBV30,-,TGTGCCTGGAGTGTGTTGGTCACAGATACGCAGTATTTT,CAWSVLVTDTQYF
once,15,TRBJ1-1,TRBV28,-,TGTGCCAGCAGTTTTGGGGGGGGCGGTGGCACTGAAGCTTTCTTT,CASSFGGGGGTEAFF
once,14,TRBJ1-4,TRBV28,TRBD1,TGTGCCAGCAGTTCTACAGGGGGTGTTGAAAAACTGTTTTTT,CASSSTGGVEKLFF
once,14,TRBJ1-6,TRBV14,TRBD1,TGTGCCAGCAGCCTACAGGGGGCCGGTTCACCCCTCCACTTT,CASSLQGAGSPLHF
-,15,TRBJ2-1,TRBV3-1/TRBV3-2,TRBD1,TGTGCCAGCAGTGACACAGGGGGCGCCTACAATGAGCAGTTCTTC,CASSDTGGAYNEQFF
once,12,TRBJ1-6,TRBV7-2,-,TGTGCCAGCAGCAGGGATGAATCACCCCTCCACTTT,CASSRDESPLHF
once,15,TRBJ1-1,TRBV5-4,-,TGTGCCAGCAGCCGCCAAATAACAGAGAACACTGAAGCTTTCTTT,CASSRQITENTEAFF
-,14,TRBJ2-3,TRBV6-6,-,TGTGCCAGCGACCCCGGTAGCAGCACAGATACGCAGTATTTT,CASDPGSSTDTQYF
-,12,TRBJ2-3,TRBV10-1,-,TGCGCCAGCCAAAGAAGTGGGAATACGCAGTATTTT,CASQRSGNTQYF